This passage covers 21 T cell receptor beta chains from one sample sequenced in a study of Ad26.COV2.S vaccination and SARS-CoV-2 variants. Sequencing was performed with immunoSEQ multiplex PCR; in TCRdb, only in-frame clones are kept and a portion is missing. The sample contains just over 350,000 clones, roughly 85% of which appear only once. Specified treatment: around 19 received Ad26.COV2.S at low or high dose, single or two shots; several received placebo; per-sample allocation not given. It was on day 63 after the first vaccine or placebo injection that samples were taken. Here the sequenced sample was peripheral blood, taken in a trial of Ad26.COV2.S vaccine versus placebo. The receptors here all came from a person between 18 and 65 years old who received the Ad26.COV2.S COVID-19 vaccine or a placebo.

The V call is TRBV28, the J call TRBJ1-1; the D is unclear. The CDR3 loop spans 10 amino acids. Germline V lookup: CDR1 MDHEN, CDR2 SYDVKM. V lost 6 bases, J lost 11 bases, and 10 bases lay in between. CDR3 in amino acids: CASSHYQAFF. The DNA of the CDR3 is TGTGCCAGCAGCCACTACCAGGCTTTCTTT.

This chain's CDR3 is CASSLTGRYDEQYF. The DNA of the CDR3 is TGTGCCAGCAGCTTGACGGGCAGGTATGACGAGCAGTACTTC. The chain has TRBV13 and TRBJ2-7; unclear D gene. V shed 3 bases and J shed 5 bases, with 14 bases lying between them. The CDR3 has 14 amino acids. Germline lookup yields CDR1 PRHDT and CDR2 FYEKMQ (reference sequence).

This chain connects TRBV24-1 to TRBJ2-1; D not certain. The germline V gene encodes CDR1 KGHDR and CDR2 SFDVKD. The CDR3 totals 16 residues. V lost 4 bases and J 0 bases, leaving 12 bases between the germline ends. The CDR3 loop is CATSEPTAYSYNEQFF. CDR3 nucleotide sequence: TGTGCCACCAGTGAACCAACAGCGTACTCCTACAATGAGCAGTTCTTC.

In the case of this clone: Other DNA sequences within the sample encode an identical CDR3. This chain links TRBV19 with TRBJ2-7; D is uncertain. CDR1 is LNHDA, CDR2 SQIVND, per germline (reference sequence). V dropped 1 base and J dropped 0 bases, with 4 bases sitting between them. CDR3 length: 13 amino acids. CDR3: CASSIGGSYEQYF. In DNA form, the CDR3 reads TGTGCCAGTAGTATAGGGGGCTCCTACGAGCAGTACTTC.

V usage is TRBV5-3 and J usage is TRBJ2-2; the D gene is possibly TRBD2 (6 bases). TRBV5-3 is an ORF; its function is uncertain. Trimming pared 0 bases from V and 5 bases from J, leaving 14 bases between. The CDR3 is made up of 16 amino acids. CDR3 protein: CARSLVSGSGTGELFF. The DNA of the CDR3 is TGTGCCAGAAGCTTGGTTTCCGGGAGCGGAACCGGGGAGCTGTTTTTT.

The chain couples TRBV7-2 to TRBJ2-5; a weak D match, TRBD2 (5 bases). The germline V and J ends were trimmed by 5 bases and 4 bases, with 17 bases remaining between them. There are 15 residues in the CDR3. From germline, CDR1 is SGHTA and CDR2 FQGNSA. The CDR3 protein is CASSPLAGFRETQYF. In DNA, the CDR3 is TGTGCCAGCAGCCCTCTAGCAGGTTTTAGAGAGACCCAGTACTTC.

The V gene is TRBV30, the J gene TRBJ1-2; 10 bases map to TRBD1. The V gene end was trimmed by 5 bases and the J gene end by 6 bases; junction bases not matched to a gene: 6. The CDR3 contains 13 residues. Germline V gene lookup returns CDR1 GTSNPN and CDR2 SVGIG (reference sequence). DNA for the CDR3: TGTGCCTGGGACAGGGGGCGGTTCGATGGCTACACCTTC. It specifies CAWDRGRFDGYTF.

This chain connects TRBV7-9 to TRBJ2-6; 9 bases line up with TRBD1. V shed 5 bases and J 4 bases; nucleotides not matched to a gene: 6. The germline CDR1 and CDR2 sequences are SEHNR and FQNEAQ (reference sequence). The CDR3 spans 16 residues. The CDR3 nucleotides are TGTGCCAGCAGCGGAAACAGGGGGCTCGGGGCCAACGTCCTGACTTTC. Translated, it gives CASSGNRGLGANVLTF. Full variable domain (remainder filled in from reference TRBV7-9 and TRBJ2-6): DTGVSQNPRHKITKRGQNVTFRCDPISEHNRLYWYRQTLGQGPEFLTYFQNEAQLEKSRLLSDRFSAERPKGSFSTLEIQRTEQGDSAMYLCASSGNRGLGANVLTFGAGSRLTVL.

The chain uses TRBV19 and TRBJ2-1; 7 bases match TRBD1. Germline V gene sequence: CDR1 LNHDA, CDR2 SQIVND (reference sequence). The CDR3 has 14 amino acids. V gave up 9 bases and J gave up 2 bases; unmatched junction bases: 7. The CDR3 DNA reads as TGTGCCAGCGCCGGGACAGAAGCCTACAATGAGCAGTTCTTC. The encoded protein is CASAGTEAYNEQFF.

This clone appeared once. The V call is TRBV6-6, the J call TRBJ2-1; 14 bases map to TRBD2. Germline V gene sequence: CDR1 MNHNY, CDR2 SVGAGI (reference sequence). Germline trimming cut 6 bases from V and 4 bases from J; bases unmatched to any gene: 17. CDR3 size: 20 residues. For the CDR3, the DNA is TGTGCCAGCAGCAAAGCTCCAACTGGACTAGCGGGGGGCGAGTACAATGAGCAGTTCTTC. Its protein is CASSKAPTGLAGGEYNEQFF.

A single count supports this clone. This chain connects TRBV29-1 to TRBJ2-3; TRBD2 matches at 10 bases. V lost 1 base to trimming and J lost 0 bases; unmatched junction nucleotides: 7. Looked up from germline, CDR1 is SQVTM and CDR2 is ANQGSEA. The CDR3 covers 17 residues. CDR3 in amino acids: CSVEAGVTSGSTDTQYF. The CDR3 nucleotides are TGCAGCGTTGAAGCTGGTGTGACTAGCGGGAGCACAGATACGCAGTATTTT.

This chain joins TRBV6-6 and TRBJ2-3; 7 nucleotides agree with TRBD2. CDR3 size: 14 residues. The germline V gene encodes CDR1 MNHNY and CDR2 SVGAGI (reference sequence). The junction had 6 bases not matched to a gene; V was cut back by 6 bases and J by 3 bases. CDR3 nucleotide sequence: TGTGCCAGCAGCGCGGGGGACCTAACAGATACGCAGTATTTT. The encoded protein is CASSAGDLTDTQYF.

The chain is built from TRBV18 and TRBJ2-3; D is ambiguous. From germline, CDR1 is KGHSH and CDR2 LQKENI. There are 13 residues in the CDR3. V lost 6 bases and J lost 6, with 13 bases in between. The CDR3 here is CASSPTSWDTQYF. CDR3 bases: TGTGCCAGCTCCCCGACCTCTTGGGATACGCAGTATTTT.

The V call is TRBV2, the J call TRBJ1-1, with a possible D match to TRBD1 (6 bases). CDR1 SNHLY and CDR2 FYNNEI come from the germline V gene. The CDR3 totals 13 residues. Between the trimmed V and J ends, which lost 6 bases and 6 bases, there was a span of 14 bases. Here the CDR3 reads CASREGGVAEAFF. CDR3 sequence (DNA): TGTGCCAGCAGGGAGGGGGGGGTCGCTGAAGCTTTCTTT.

The chain recombines TRBV7-9 with TRBJ2-1; 8 bases agree with TRBD2. Unmatched junction bases numbered 13, after V lost 3 bases and J lost 12 bases. The V gene's germline CDR1 is SEHNR and CDR2 FQNEAQ (reference sequence). The CDR3 sequence is 15 residues long. CDR3 nucleotides: TGTGCCAGCAGCTTCGCGGGGGGCCTTTTAGAGGGGCAGTTCTTC. Translating it yields CASSFAGGLLEGQFF.

The V and J genes are TRBV18 and TRBJ1-6; the D gene is possibly TRBD1 (5 bases). The V gene's germline CDR1 is KGHSH and CDR2 LQKENI. V gave up 2 bases and J gave up 10 bases, with 15 bases separating them. This CDR3 has 15 residues. CDR3 bases: TGTGCCAGCTCACCATACTCGGGGCTAGGATCACCCCTCCACTTT. Translation: CASSPYSGLGSPLHF.

The chain links TRBV7-2 to TRBJ2-1, with 9 nucleotides matching TRBD2. V was clipped by 5 bases and J by 6 bases; unmatched bases: 5. CDR3 length: 14 amino acids. Germline lookup yields CDR1 SGHTA and CDR2 FQGNSA. The CDR3 bases are TGTGCCAGCAGCCACGGGACTAGCACCAATGAGCAGTTCTTC. Translated, it gives CASSHGTSTNEQFF.

This clone has a single count. The chain recombines TRBV19 with TRBJ1-1; D remains unclear. CDR3 size: 15 residues. Germline assignment: CDR1 LNHDA and CDR2 SQIVND (reference sequence). V dropped 2 bases and J dropped 4 bases, with 14 bases sitting between them. This CDR3 is CASSIRSSRGTEAFF. CDR3 nucleotide sequence: TGTGCCAGTAGTATAAGGTCCTCCCGGGGCACTGAAGCTTTCTTT. The full variable domain, completed using reference TRBV19 and TRBJ1-1, is DGGITQSPKYLFRKEGQNVTLSCEQNLNHDAMYWYRQDPGQGLRLIYYSQIVNDFQKGDIAEGYSVSREKKESFPLTVTSAQKNPTAFYLCASSIRSSRGTEAFFGQGTRLTVV.

The V and J genes are TRBV12-3 or TRBV12-4 and TRBJ1-2; D remains unclear. The CDR3 spans 11 residues. V was pared by 1 base and J by 10 bases, with 7 bases between. The CDR3 spells CASSLGQHYTF. The DNA for the CDR3 is TGTGCCAGCAGTTTAGGGCAGCACTACACCTTC.

This chain joins TRBV7-2 and TRBJ2-7; the match to TRBD2 covers 16 bases. In germline, CDR1 is SGHTA, CDR2 FQGNSA. This CDR3 region has 16 residues. The V and J ends lost 4 bases and 7 bases, in that order; junction bases with no gene match: 7. CDR3 sequence (DNA): TGTGCCAGCAGCTCGGGACTAGCGGGAGGGATGGGGGAGCAGTACTTC. As protein: CASSSGLAGGMGEQYF.

This rearrangement joins TRBV27 to TRBJ1-1; D possibly corresponds to TRBD1 (6 bases). Germline assignment: CDR1 MNHEY and CDR2 SMNVEV (reference sequence). The V and J ends lost 5 bases and 0 bases respectively, with 10 bases between them. The CDR3 has 14 residues. The CDR3: CASSRTAVNTEAFF. The DNA of the CDR3 is TGTGCCAGCAGTCGGACAGCGGTGAACACTGAAGCTTTCTTT.